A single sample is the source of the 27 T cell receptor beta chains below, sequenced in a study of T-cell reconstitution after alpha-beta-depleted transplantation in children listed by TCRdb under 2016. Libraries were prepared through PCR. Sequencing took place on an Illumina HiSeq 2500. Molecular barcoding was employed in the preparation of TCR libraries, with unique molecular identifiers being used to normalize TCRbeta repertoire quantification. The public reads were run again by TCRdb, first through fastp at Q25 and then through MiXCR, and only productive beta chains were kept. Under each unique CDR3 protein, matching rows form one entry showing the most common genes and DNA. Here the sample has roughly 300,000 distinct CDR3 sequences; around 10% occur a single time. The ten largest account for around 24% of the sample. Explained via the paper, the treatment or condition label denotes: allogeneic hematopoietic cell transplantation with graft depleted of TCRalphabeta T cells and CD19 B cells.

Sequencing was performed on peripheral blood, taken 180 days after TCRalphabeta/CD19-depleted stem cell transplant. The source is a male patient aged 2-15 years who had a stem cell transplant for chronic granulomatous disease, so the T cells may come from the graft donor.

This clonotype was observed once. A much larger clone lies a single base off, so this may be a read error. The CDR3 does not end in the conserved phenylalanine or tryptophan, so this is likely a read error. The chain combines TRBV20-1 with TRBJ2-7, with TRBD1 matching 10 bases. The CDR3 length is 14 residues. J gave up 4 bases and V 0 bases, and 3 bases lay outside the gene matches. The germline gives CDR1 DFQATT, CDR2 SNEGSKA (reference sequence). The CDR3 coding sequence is TGCAGTGCTAGAGAGACAGGGGGCGGTTACGAGCAGTACCTC. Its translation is CSARETGGGYEQYL.

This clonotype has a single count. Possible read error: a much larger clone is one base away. DNA for the CDR3: TGCAGCGTTCACGGGACAGGGACTTACAATAAGCAGTTCTTC. Amino acids: CSVHGTGTYNKQFF. The gene calls are TRBV29-1 and TRBJ2-1, with 9 positions matching TRBD1. CDR1 is SQVTM, CDR2 ANQGSEA, per germline. The CDR3 is made up of 14 amino acids.

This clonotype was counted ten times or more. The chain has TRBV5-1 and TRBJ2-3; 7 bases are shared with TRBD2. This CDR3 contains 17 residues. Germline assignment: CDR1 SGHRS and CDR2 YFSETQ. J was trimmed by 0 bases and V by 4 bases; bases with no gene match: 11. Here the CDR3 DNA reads TGCGCCAGCAGCCACACGGGGGGTGTTCGAAGCACAGATACGCAGTATTTT. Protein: CASSHTGGVRSTDTQYF.

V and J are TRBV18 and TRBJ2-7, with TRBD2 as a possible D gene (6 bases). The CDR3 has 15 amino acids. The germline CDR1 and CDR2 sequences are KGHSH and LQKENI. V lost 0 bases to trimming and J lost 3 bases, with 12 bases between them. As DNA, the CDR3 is TGTGCCAGCTCACCACCATCGGGACTCAACTACGAGCAGTACTTC. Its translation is CASSPPSGLNYEQYF.

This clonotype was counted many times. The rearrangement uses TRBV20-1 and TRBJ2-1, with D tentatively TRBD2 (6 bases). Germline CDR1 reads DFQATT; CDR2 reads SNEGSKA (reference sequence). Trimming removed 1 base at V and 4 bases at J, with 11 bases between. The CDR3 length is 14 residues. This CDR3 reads CSARVSGVYNEQFF. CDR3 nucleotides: TGCAGTGCTAGAGTCTCGGGAGTTTACAATGAGCAGTTCTTC.

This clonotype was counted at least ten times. CDR3: CSVALTYLHFADTGELFF. CDR3 sequence (DNA): TGCAGCGTTGCCCTGACATACTTGCACTTCGCGGACACCGGGGAGCTGTTTTTT. This chain uses TRBV29-1 with TRBJ2-2, with D hard to call. Trimming left V 4 bases short and J 3 bases short, with 24 bases between. The CDR3 is made up of 18 amino acids. The germline V gene encodes CDR1 SQVTM and CDR2 ANQGSEA.

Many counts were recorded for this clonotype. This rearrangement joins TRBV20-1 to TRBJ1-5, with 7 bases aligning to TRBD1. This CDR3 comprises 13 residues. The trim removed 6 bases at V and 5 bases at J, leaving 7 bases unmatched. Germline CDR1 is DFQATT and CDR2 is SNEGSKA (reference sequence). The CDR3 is CSAAQGRDQPQHF. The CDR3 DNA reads TGCAGTGCAGCACAGGGGAGGGATCAGCCCCAGCATTTT.

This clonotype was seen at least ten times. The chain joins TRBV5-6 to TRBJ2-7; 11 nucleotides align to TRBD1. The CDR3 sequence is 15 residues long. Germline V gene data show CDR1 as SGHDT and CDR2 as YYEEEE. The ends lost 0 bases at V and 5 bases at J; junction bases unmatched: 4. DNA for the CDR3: TGTGCCAGCAGCTTGGGGGACAGGGGGTCCAACGAGCAGTACTTC. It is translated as CASSLGDRGSNEQYF.

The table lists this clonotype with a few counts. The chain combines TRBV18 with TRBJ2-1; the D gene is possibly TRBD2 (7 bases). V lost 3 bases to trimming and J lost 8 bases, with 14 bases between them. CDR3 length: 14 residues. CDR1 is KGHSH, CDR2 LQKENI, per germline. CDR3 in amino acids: CASSPGQGGDEQFF. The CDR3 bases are TGTGCCAGCTCACCGGGACAAGGGGGGGATGAGCAGTTCTTC.

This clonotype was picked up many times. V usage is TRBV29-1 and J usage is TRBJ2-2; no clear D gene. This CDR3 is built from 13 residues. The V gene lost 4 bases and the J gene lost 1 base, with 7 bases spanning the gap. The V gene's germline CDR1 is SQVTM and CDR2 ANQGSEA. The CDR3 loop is CSVAQLNTGELFF. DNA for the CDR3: TGCAGCGTTGCCCAGCTGAACACCGGGGAGCTGTTTTTT.

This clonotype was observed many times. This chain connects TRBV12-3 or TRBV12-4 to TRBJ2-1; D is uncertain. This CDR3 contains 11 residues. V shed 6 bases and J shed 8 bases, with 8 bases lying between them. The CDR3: CASSLRDEQFF. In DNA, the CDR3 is TGTGCCAGCAGCCTTAGGGATGAGCAGTTCTTC.

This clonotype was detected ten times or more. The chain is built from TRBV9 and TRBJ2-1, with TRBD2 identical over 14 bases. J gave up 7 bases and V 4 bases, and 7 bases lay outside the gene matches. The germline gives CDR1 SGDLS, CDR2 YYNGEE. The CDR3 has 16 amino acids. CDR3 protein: CASSPRLAGGPNEQFF. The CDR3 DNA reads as TGTGCCAGCAGCCCTCGACTAGCGGGGGGGCCAAATGAGCAGTTCTTC. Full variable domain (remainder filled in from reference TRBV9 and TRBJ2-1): DSGVTQTPKHLITATGQRVTLRCSPRSGDLSVYWYQQSLDQGLQFLIQYYNGEERAKGNILERFSAQQFPDLHSELNLSSLELGDSALYFCASSPRLAGGPNEQFFGPGTRLTVL.

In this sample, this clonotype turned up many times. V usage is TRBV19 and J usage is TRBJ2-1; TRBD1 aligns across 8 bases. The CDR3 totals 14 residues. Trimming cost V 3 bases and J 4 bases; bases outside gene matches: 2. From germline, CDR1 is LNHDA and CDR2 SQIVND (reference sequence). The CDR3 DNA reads TGTGCCAGTAGTATCCGGACAGGGTACAATGAGCAGTTCTTC. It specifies CASSIRTGYNEQFF.

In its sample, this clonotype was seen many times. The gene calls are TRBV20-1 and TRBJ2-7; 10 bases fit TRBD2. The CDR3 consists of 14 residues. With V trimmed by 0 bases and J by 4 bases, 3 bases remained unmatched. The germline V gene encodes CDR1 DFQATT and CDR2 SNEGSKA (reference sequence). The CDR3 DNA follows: TGCAGTGCTAGAGAACTAGCGGGACCATACGAGCAGTACTTC. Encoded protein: CSARELAGPYEQYF.

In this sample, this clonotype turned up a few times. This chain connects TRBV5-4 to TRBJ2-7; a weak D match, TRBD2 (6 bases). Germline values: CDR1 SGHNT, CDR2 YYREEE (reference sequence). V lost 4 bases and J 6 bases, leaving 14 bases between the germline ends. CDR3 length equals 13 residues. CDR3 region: CASSAGSESEQYF. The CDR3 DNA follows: TGTGCCAGCAGCGCGGGGTCCGAATCCGAGCAGTACTTC.

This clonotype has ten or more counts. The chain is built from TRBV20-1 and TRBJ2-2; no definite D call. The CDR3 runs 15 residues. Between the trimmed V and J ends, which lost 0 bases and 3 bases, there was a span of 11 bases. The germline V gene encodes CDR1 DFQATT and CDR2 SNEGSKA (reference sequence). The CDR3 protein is CSAREAGPDTGELFF. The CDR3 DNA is TGCAGTGCTAGAGAGGCTGGGCCGGACACCGGGGAGCTGTTTTTT.

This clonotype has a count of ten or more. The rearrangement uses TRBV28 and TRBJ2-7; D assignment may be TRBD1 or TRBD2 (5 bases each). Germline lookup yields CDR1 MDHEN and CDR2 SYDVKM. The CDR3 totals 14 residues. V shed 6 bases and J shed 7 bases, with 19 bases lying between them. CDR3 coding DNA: TGTGCCAGCAGCCCCGAGGTTGGGGGAAGAGAGCAGTACTTC. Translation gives CASSPEVGGREQYF.

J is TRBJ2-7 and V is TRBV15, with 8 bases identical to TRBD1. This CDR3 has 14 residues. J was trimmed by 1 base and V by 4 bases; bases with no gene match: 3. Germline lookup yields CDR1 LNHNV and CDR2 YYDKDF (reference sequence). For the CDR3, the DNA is TGTGCCACCAGCATCAGGGGGCCTTCCTACGAGCAGTACTTC. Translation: CATSIRGPSYEQYF.

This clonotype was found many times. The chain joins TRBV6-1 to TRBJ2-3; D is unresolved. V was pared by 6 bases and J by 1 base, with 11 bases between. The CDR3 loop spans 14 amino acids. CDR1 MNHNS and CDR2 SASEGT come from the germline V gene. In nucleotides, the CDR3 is TGTGCCAGCAGCGCCCGCCTCCGCACAGATACGCAGTATTTT. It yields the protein CASSARLRTDTQYF.

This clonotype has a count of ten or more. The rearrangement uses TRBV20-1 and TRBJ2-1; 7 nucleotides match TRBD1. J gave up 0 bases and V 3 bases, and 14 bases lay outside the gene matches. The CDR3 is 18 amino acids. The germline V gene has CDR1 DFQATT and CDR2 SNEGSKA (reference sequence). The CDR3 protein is CSASRDRLTRSSYNEQFF. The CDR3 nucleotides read TGCAGTGCTAGCAGGGACAGACTGACTCGGAGCTCCTACAATGAGCAGTTCTTC.

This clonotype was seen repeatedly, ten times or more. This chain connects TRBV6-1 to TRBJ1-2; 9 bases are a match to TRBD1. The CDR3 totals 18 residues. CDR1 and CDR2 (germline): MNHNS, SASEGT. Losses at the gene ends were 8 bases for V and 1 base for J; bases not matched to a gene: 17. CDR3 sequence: CASSKTTGGRNHNYGYTF. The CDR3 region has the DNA TGTGCCAGCTCAAAGACGACAGGGGGTAGAAATCATAACTATGGCTACACCTTC.

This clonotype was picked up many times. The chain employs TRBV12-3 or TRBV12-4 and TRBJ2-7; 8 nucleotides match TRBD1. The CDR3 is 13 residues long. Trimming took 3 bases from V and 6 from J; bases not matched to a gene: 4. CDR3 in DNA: TGTGCCAGCAGTTTGGGACAGGCGAGCGAGCAGTACTTC. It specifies CASSLGQASEQYF.

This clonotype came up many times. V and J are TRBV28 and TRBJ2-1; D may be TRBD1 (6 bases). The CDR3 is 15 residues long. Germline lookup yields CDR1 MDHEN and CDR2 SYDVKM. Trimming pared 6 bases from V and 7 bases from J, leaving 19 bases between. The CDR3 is CASSRPAGAVNEQFF. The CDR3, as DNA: TGTGCCAGCAGCCGCCCAGCAGGGGCGGTTAATGAGCAGTTCTTC.

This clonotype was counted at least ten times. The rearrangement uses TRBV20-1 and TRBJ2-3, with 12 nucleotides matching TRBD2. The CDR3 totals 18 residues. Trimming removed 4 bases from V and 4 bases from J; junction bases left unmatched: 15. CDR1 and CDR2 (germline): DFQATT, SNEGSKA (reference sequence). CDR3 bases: TGCAGTGCTAATAGGCTAGCGGGAGGGCAGGAGGTACCAGATACGCAGTATTTT. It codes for CSANRLAGGQEVPDTQYF.

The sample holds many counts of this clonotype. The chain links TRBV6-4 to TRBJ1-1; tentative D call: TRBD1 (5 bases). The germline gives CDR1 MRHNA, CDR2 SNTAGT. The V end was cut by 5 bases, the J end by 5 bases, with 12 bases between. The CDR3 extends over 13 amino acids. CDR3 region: CASSPSGGTEAFF. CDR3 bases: TGTGCCAGCAGTCCCTCTGGGGGGACTGAAGCTTTCTTT.

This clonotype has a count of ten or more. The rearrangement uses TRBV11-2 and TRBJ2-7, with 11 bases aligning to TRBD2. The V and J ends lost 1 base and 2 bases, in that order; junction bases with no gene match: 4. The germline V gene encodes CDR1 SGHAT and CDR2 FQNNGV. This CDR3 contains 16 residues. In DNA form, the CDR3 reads TGTGCCAGCAGCTTAGCTCTAGCGGGGGGACCCTACGAGCAGTACTTC. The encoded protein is CASSLALAGGPYEQYF.

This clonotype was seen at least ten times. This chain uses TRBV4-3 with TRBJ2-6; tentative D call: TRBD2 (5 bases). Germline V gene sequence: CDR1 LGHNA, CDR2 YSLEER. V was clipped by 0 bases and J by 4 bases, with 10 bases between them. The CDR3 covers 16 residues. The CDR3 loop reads CASSQDAGSGANVLTF. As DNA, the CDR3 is TGCGCCAGCAGCCAAGATGCGGGCTCAGGGGCCAACGTCCTGACTTTC.